One and the same sample provided the 28 T cell receptor beta chains below, sequenced in a study of identical twins. TCRdb redid the calling of the 5' RACE reads with MiXCR, one entry per CDR3 protein. Of about 290,000 distinct CDR3 sequences in the sample, roughly 8.6% were seen once. This sample also appeared in a second study, on yellow fever vaccine responses in identical twins.

What was sequenced was CD8+ T cells sorted from blood. The source is a woman aged 18-29 years in good health.

The chain is built from TRBV12-3 or TRBV12-4 and TRBJ2-7; D is perhaps TRBD1 (6 bases). The CDR3 totals 14 residues. V lost 3 bases, J lost 7 bases, and 16 bases lay in between. DNA of the CDR3: TGTGCCAGCAGTTTGGGGGACATTTCTTTAGAGCAGTACTTC. Amino acids: CASSLGDISLEQYF.

This clonotype appeared many times. This rearrangement joins TRBV7-9 to TRBJ2-3, with 10 bases aligning to TRBD2. Unmatched junction bases numbered 6, after V lost 4 bases and J lost 2 bases. The CDR3 totals 16 residues. Germline V gene lookup returns CDR1 SEHNR and CDR2 FQNEAQ (reference sequence). The chain's CDR3 is CASSSRTSGITDTQYF. Written as DNA, the CDR3 is TGTGCCAGCAGCTCGCGGACTAGCGGCATCACAGATACGCAGTATTTT.

This clonotype was detected many times. This sequence joins TRBV29-1 and TRBJ2-1, with TRBD2 identical over 12 bases. V was clipped by 1 base and J by 0 bases; unmatched bases: 10. The length of the CDR3 is 19 residues. Germline assignment: CDR1 SQVTM and CDR2 ANQGSEA. The CDR3 nucleotides are TGCAGCGTTGAAGGCCTAGCGGGAGGGGTAAAGAACTCCTACAATGAGCAGTTCTTC. Its translation is CSVEGLAGGVKNSYNEQFF.

The gene calls are TRBV20-1 and TRBJ1-1; no clear D. The V gene's germline CDR1 is DFQATT and CDR2 SNEGSKA (reference sequence). The V and J ends lost 6 bases and 4 bases respectively, with 15 bases between them. This CDR3 is built from 13 residues. This CDR3 is CSAVLLGSTEAFF. CDR3 sequence (DNA): TGCAGTGCCGTTTTGTTAGGGAGCACTGAAGCTTTCTTT.

This clonotype came up a few times. This sequence joins TRBV12-3 or TRBV12-4 and TRBJ2-3; 12 bases fit TRBD2. The CDR3 is 17 amino acids. J was trimmed by 0 bases and V by 7 bases; bases with no gene match: 8. The CDR3 bases are TGTGCCAGCAAACTAGCGGGGGGACTATCTAGCACAGATACGCAGTATTTT. Translating gives CASKLAGGLSSTDTQYF.

This clonotype was found many times. V usage is TRBV12-3 or TRBV12-4 and J usage is TRBJ2-5, with 8 bases matching TRBD2. J lost 5 bases, V lost 6 bases, and 14 bases had no gene match. The CDR3 length is 16 residues. The CDR3, as DNA: TGTGCCAGCAGCGTCCCGAGAGCGGGGGCGAGGGAGACCCAGTACTTC. Protein product: CASSVPRAGARETQYF.

This clonotype was detected only a few times. The chain joins TRBV28 to TRBJ1-1, with D hard to call. V lost 3 bases, J lost 4 bases, and 9 bases lay in between. The CDR3 is made up of 13 amino acids. Germline CDR1 and CDR2: MDHEN and SYDVKM. The CDR3 nucleotides are TGTGCCAGCAGTTTTCGAGGGATCACTGAAGCTTTCTTT. It encodes CASSFRGITEAFF.

CDR3 amino acids: CASSLWRADGYTF. The DNA of the CDR3 is TGTGCCAGCAGTTTGTGGCGGGCGGATGGCTACACCTTC. The chain couples TRBV28 to TRBJ1-2; D uncertain. This CDR3 is built from 13 residues. Trimming pared 3 bases from V and 6 bases from J, leaving 11 bases between. Per the germline V gene, CDR1 is MDHEN and CDR2 is SYDVKM.

The chain couples TRBV7-9 to TRBJ2-5, with D unclear. This CDR3 spans 15 amino acids. Germline CDR1 SEHNR, CDR2 FQNEAQ (reference sequence). Trimming took 6 bases from V and 5 from J, leaving 19 bases between them. The CDR3 loop is CASSRRTPPKETQYF. For the CDR3, the DNA is TGTGCCAGCAGTCGACGGACGCCTCCAAAGGAGACCCAGTACTTC.

In this sample, this clonotype turned up many times. This rearrangement joins TRBV6-2 or TRBV6-3 to TRBJ2-7; 8 positions match TRBD2. The CDR3 spans 17 residues. CDR1 is MNHEY and CDR2 is SVGEGT in the germline V gene. The trim removed 0 bases at V and 3 bases at J, leaving 10 bases unmatched. The CDR3 region has the DNA TGTGCCAGCAGTTACTCGCCTCGGGAGGGTCTTATCTACGAGCAGTACTTC. Translating it yields CASSYSPREGLIYEQYF.

This clonotype was seen ten or more times. The rearrangement links TRBV2 to TRBJ2-7; 9 positions match TRBD1. The CDR3 contains 13 residues. V shed 10 bases, J shed 3 bases, and the junction held 7 bases outside the gene matches. The germline CDR1 and CDR2 sequences are SNHLY and FYNNEI. The CDR3 sequence: CANRDRDYYEQYF. CDR3 DNA: TGTGCCAACCGGGACAGGGACTACTACGAGCAGTACTTC.

This clonotype has a count of ten or more. This chain uses TRBV12-3 or TRBV12-4 with TRBJ1-1; TRBD1 aligns across 7 bases. The CDR3 totals 13 residues. Unmatched junction bases numbered 3, after V lost 5 bases and J lost 3 bases. The DNA of the CDR3 is TGTGCCAGCAGTCCTACAGGGGACACTGAAGCTTTCTTT. Its protein product is CASSPTGDTEAFF.

This clonotype has a count of ten or more. The V call is TRBV4-1, the J call TRBJ2-7; no clear D gene. Germline V gene data show CDR1 as MGHRA and CDR2 as YSYEKL. The CDR3 has 14 amino acids. V lost 1 base to trimming and J lost 6 bases, with 13 bases between them. The CDR3 here is CASSQGLRAAEQYF. CDR3 nucleotides: TGCGCCAGCAGCCAAGGGCTTAGGGCGGCCGAGCAGTACTTC.

The chain carries TRBV7-3 and TRBJ2-1; possibly TRBD1 or TRBD2 for D (5 bases each). Germline V CDR1 and CDR2: SGHTA, FQGTGA. There are 14 residues in the CDR3. Trimming pared 5 bases from V and 6 bases from J, leaving 14 bases between. CDR3 DNA: TGTGCCAGCAGCACCGGGACCTTCTCCAATGAGCAGTTCTTC. Its protein is CASSTGTFSNEQFF.

Ten or more counts support this clonotype. The chain carries TRBV9 and TRBJ2-7, with D unclear. This CDR3 contains 16 residues. CDR1 SGDLS and CDR2 YYNGEE come from the germline V gene. With 5 bases removed from V and 2 bases from J, the gap between germline ends came to 20 bases. The CDR3 region is CASSSSLGMDPYEQYF. As DNA, the CDR3 is TGTGCCAGCAGTTCCAGCCTGGGGATGGACCCCTACGAGCAGTACTTC.

This chain connects TRBV12-3 or TRBV12-4 to TRBJ2-1, with 9 bases that match TRBD2. The CDR3 is made up of 16 amino acids. Losses at the gene ends were 6 bases for V and 7 bases for J; bases not matched to a gene: 13. The CDR3 here is CASSPFGGGAVNEQFF. CDR3 coding DNA: TGTGCCAGCAGCCCTTTTGGCGGGGGGGCCGTGAATGAGCAGTTCTTC.

This clonotype was found many times. The V call is TRBV7-6, the J call TRBJ2-1, with D uncertain. Germline lookup yields CDR1 SGHVS and CDR2 FNYEAQ. There are 14 residues in the CDR3. Deletions cut 5 bases from V and 9 bases from J, with 17 bases between. The CDR3 spells CASSLTTYDREQFF. The CDR3, as DNA: TGTGCCAGCAGCCTGACGACTTACGACCGTGAGCAGTTCTTC.

Worth noting for this clonotype: The germline gene is not matched at one end of the junction; a read error may be the cause. This chain joins TRBV12-3 or TRBV12-4 and TRBJ2-1, with 10 bases that match TRBD2. The CDR3 has 18 residues. The CDR3 loop is CARSLALAGAGGYNEQFF. The CDR3 DNA reads as TGTGCCCGCAGTTTAGCGCTGGCGGGAGCGGGAGGGTACAATGAGCAGTTCTTC.

This clonotype was counted a few times. This sequence joins TRBV2 and TRBJ2-5; 9 bases match TRBD1. The CDR3 has 15 amino acids. Looked up from germline, CDR1 is SNHLY and CDR2 is FYNNEI. The V segment lost 8 bases and the J segment 3 bases; nucleotides outside the gene matches: 10. In DNA form, the CDR3 reads TGTGCCAGCTCTTCTAGGGACAGGGTAGAAGAGACCCAGTACTTC. Translating gives CASSSRDRVEETQYF.

In its sample, this clonotype was seen many times. This chain connects TRBV29-1 to TRBJ2-1; 13 positions match TRBD2. In germline, CDR1 is SQVTM, CDR2 ANQGSEA. V shed 7 bases, J shed 6 bases, and the junction held 3 bases outside the gene matches. This CDR3 contains 13 residues. CDR3 loop: CSAGLAGTNEQFF. CDR3 nucleotide sequence: TGCAGCGCGGGACTAGCGGGAACCAATGAGCAGTTCTTC.

This clonotype has more than one count but fewer than ten. The gene calls are TRBV5-1 and TRBJ1-4; D perhaps matches TRBD1 (6 bases). Germline values: CDR1 SGHRS, CDR2 YFSETQ. The length of the CDR3 is 18 residues. Trimming removed 0 bases from V and 8 bases from J, with 23 bases in between. The CDR3 here is CASSLEFAAGDYGEKLFF. The CDR3 bases are TGCGCCAGCAGCTTGGAGTTCGCGGCAGGGGATTATGGCGAAAAACTGTTTTTT. Together with reference TRBV5-1 and TRBJ1-4, the CDR3 gives the full variable domain: KAGVTQTPRYLIKTRGQQVTLSCSPISGHRSVSWYQQTPGQGLQFLFEYFSETQRNKGNFPGRFSGRQFSNSRSEMNVSTLELGDSALYLCASSLEFAAGDYGEKLFFGSGTQLSVL.

The table lists this clonotype with many counts. The chain links TRBV4-3 to TRBJ2-1; a weak D match, TRBD1 (5 bases). The germline gives CDR1 LGHNA, CDR2 YSLEER. This CDR3 contains 14 residues. V dropped 2 bases and J dropped 6 bases, with 11 bases sitting between them. CDR3 protein: CASSQYRSANEQFF. The DNA for the CDR3 is TGCGCCAGCAGCCAATACAGGTCGGCCAATGAGCAGTTCTTC.

The rearrangement uses TRBV7-9 and TRBJ2-7, with a weak D call TRBD2 (5 bases). CDR1 is SEHNR, CDR2 FQNEAQ, per germline (reference sequence). The germline V and J ends were trimmed by 5 bases and 5 bases, with 13 bases remaining between them. The CDR3 is made up of 13 amino acids. The DNA of the CDR3 is TGTGCCAGCAGCGAGGGCGAATGGCACGAGCAGTACTTC. Protein: CASSEGEWHEQYF.

The rearrangement joins TRBV6-4 to TRBJ2-3; the D is unclear. With 0 bases removed from V and 4 bases from J, the gap between germline ends came to 8 bases. The length of the CDR3 is 14 residues. The germline V gene encodes CDR1 MRHNA and CDR2 SNTAGT. The CDR3 nucleotides read TGTGCCAGCAGTGACTCTTCAGCACCAGATACGCAGTATTTT. It specifies CASSDSSAPDTQYF.

This clonotype was seen a few times. V and J are TRBV29-1 and TRBJ1-1; TRBD1 matches 9 bases. The germline gives CDR1 SQVTM, CDR2 ANQGSEA. This CDR3 comprises 11 residues. Trimming at V came to 8 bases and at J to 5 bases, leaving 3 bases not matched to a gene. The CDR3 DNA is TGCAGCCTCGGACAGGGGACTGAAGCTTTCTTT. Residues: CSLGQGTEAFF.

This clonotype has at least ten counts. V is TRBV29-1 and J is TRBJ2-5; D is perhaps TRBD2 (6 bases). Trimming stripped 0 bases from V and 4 bases from J, with 21 bases between. The CDR3 loop spans 17 amino acids. The V gene's germline CDR1 is SQVTM and CDR2 ANQGSEA. CDR3 residues: CSVEDLGPREVSETQYF. In DNA, the CDR3 is TGCAGCGTTGAAGATCTTGGACCAAGGGAGGTGTCAGAGACCCAGTACTTC.

In this sample, this clonotype turned up a few times. CDR3 DNA sequence: TGCAGTGCTACCTTTTCGGGACTAGCGATTCGCACAGATACGCAGTATTTT. It codes for CSATFSGLAIRTDTQYF. This rearrangement joins TRBV20-1 to TRBJ2-3, with 10 bases that match TRBD2. With 4 bases clipped from V and 1 base from J, the junction kept 11 bases outside the gene matches. The germline gives CDR1 DFQATT, CDR2 SNEGSKA (reference sequence). The CDR3 runs 17 residues.

This clonotype occurred a few times. V usage is TRBV27 and J usage is TRBJ2-3; 7 bases are shared with TRBD1. This CDR3 comprises 16 residues. Germline CDR1 is MNHEY and CDR2 is SMNVEV (reference sequence). V shed 2 bases and J 1 base; nucleotides not matched to a gene: 6. The CDR3 sequence: CASSLTGDWGTDTQYF. The CDR3 nucleotides are TGTGCCAGCAGTTTAACAGGGGATTGGGGCACAGATACGCAGTATTTT.